The next 21 T cell receptor beta chains were all read from a single sample in a study of blood T cell repertoires in COVID-19. Produced via immunoSEQ multiplex PCR; TCRdb's table is partial and in-frame only. The data show nearly 45,000 clones, almost 85% seen once. Specimen: peripheral blood. The receptors stem from a human donor in a cohort sampled during active COVID-19.

The V call is TRBV3-1 (or the pseudogene TRBV3-2), the J call TRBJ2-7; TRBD2 agrees at 10 bases. After removal of 3 bases from V and 2 bases from J, the junction contained 4 bases not matched to a gene. The CDR3 has 15 amino acids. In germline, CDR1 is LGHDT, CDR2 YNNKEL (reference sequence). The CDR3: CASSQTSGFPYEQYF. The DNA for the CDR3 is TGTGCCAGCAGCCAGACTAGCGGGTTTCCCTACGAGCAGTACTTC.

The chain has TRBV29-1 and TRBJ2-7, with D perhaps TRBD1 (8 bases). CDR1 is SQVTM, CDR2 ANQGSEA, per germline. This CDR3 has 15 residues. Trimming pared 7 bases from V and 2 bases from J, leaving 21 bases between. CDR3 sequence: CSGMGGTGLAYEQYF. The CDR3 nucleotides are TGCAGCGGGATGGGGGGGACAGGTCTAGCCTACGAGCAGTACTTC.

V usage is TRBV28 and J usage is TRBJ1-6, with a possible D match to TRBD1 (6 bases). Trimming pared 5 bases from V and 3 bases from J, leaving 14 bases between. This CDR3 spans 16 amino acids. Germline V lookup: CDR1 MDHEN, CDR2 SYDVKM. CDR3 protein: CASSPGGGVYNSPLHF. The CDR3 region has the DNA TGTGCCAGCAGTCCTGGAGGGGGGGTCTATAATTCACCCCTCCACTTT.

The chain has TRBV7-9 and TRBJ2-7; 8 bases agree with TRBD2. This CDR3 region has 15 residues. Germline CDR1 and CDR2: SEHNR and FQNEAQ (reference sequence). V lost 4 bases, J lost 0 bases, and 5 bases stayed unmatched. The CDR3 here is CASSSGGGFSYEQYF. The CDR3, as DNA: TGTGCCAGCAGCTCGGGGGGGGGCTTCTCCTACGAGCAGTACTTC.

This clone has only one observation. The chain joins TRBV6-5 to TRBJ1-2; the D gene is possibly TRBD1 (5 bases). Germline V gives CDR1 MNHEY, CDR2 SVGAGI. Trimming pared 4 bases from V and 2 bases from J, leaving 8 bases between. There are 13 residues in the CDR3. Written as DNA, the CDR3 is TGTGCCAGCAGTTCCAGGGAAAACTATGGCTACACCTTC. This encodes CASSSRENYGYTF.

The chain links TRBV30 to TRBJ2-7; TRBD1 is a possible D gene (5 bases). Germline-derived CDR1 and CDR2 are GTSNPN and SVGIG (reference sequence). CDR3 length equals 13 residues. Between the trimmed V and J ends, which lost 0 bases and 3 bases, there was a span of 9 bases. The CDR3 sequence: CAWSVRQYYEQYF. CDR3 in DNA: TGTGCCTGGAGTGTCAGACAGTACTACGAGCAGTACTTC.

The chain employs TRBV4-1 and TRBJ2-1; D possibly corresponds to TRBD2 (5 bases). The CDR3 contains 16 residues. Germline assignment: CDR1 MGHRA and CDR2 YSYEKL. Trimming removed 0 bases at V and 0 bases at J, with 9 bases between. This chain's CDR3 is CASSQDPAASYNEQFF. CDR3 DNA sequence: TGCGCCAGCAGCCAAGATCCAGCGGCCTCCTACAATGAGCAGTTCTTC.

J is TRBJ1-2 and V is TRBV25-1; 11 bases are shared with TRBD1. The CDR3 spans 15 residues. The V gene end was trimmed by 2 bases and the J gene end by 4 bases; junction bases not matched to a gene: 3. Germline V gene sequence: CDR1 MGHDK, CDR2 SYGVNS. For the CDR3, the DNA is TGTGCCAGCAGTGAAGGGACAGGGGGATCCTATGGCTACACCTTC. It codes for CASSEGTGGSYGYTF.

The chain couples TRBV11-2 to TRBJ1-4; 9 bases are shared with TRBD1. Losses at the gene ends were 5 bases for V and 5 bases for J; bases not matched to a gene: 6. The germline V gene encodes CDR1 SGHAT and CDR2 FQNNGV. This CDR3 spans 15 amino acids. CDR3: CASSRTGTGNEKLFF. CDR3 sequence (DNA): TGTGCCAGCAGCCGGACCGGGACAGGGAATGAAAAACTGTTTTTT. Full variable domain (outside the CDR3, taken from reference TRBV11-2 and TRBJ1-4): EAGVAQSPRYKIIEKRQSVAFWCNPISGHATLYWYQQILGQGPKLLIQFQNNGVVDDSQLPKDRFSAERLKGVDSTLKIQPAKLEDSAVYLCASSRTGTGNEKLFFGSGTQLSVL.

This clone was seen only once. The chain joins TRBV29-1 to TRBJ2-1, with 7 bases fitting TRBD2. The CDR3 covers 11 residues. Germline V gene sequence: CDR1 SQVTM, CDR2 ANQGSEA. V dropped 4 bases and J dropped 7; count of bases not matched to a gene: 1. CDR3 residues: CSVGGGNEQFF. The CDR3 nucleotides are TGCAGCGTTGGGGGGGGGAATGAGCAGTTCTTC.

V and J are TRBV30 and TRBJ2-1; TRBD2 agrees at 10 bases. V trimming: 2 bases; J trimming: 2 bases; junction bases outside the gene matches: 3. The CDR3 length is 15 residues. Germline V gene lookup returns CDR1 GTSNPN and CDR2 SVGIG (reference sequence). This CDR3 reads CAWSRGLAAYNEQFF. Here the CDR3 DNA reads TGTGCCTGGAGTCGCGGACTAGCGGCCTACAATGAGCAGTTCTTC.

This clone is a singleton in its sample. The chain couples TRBV27 to TRBJ2-3; 8 nucleotides agree with TRBD2. J was trimmed by 5 bases and V by 3 bases; bases with no gene match: 4. CDR1 and CDR2 from the germline V gene are MNHEY and SMNVEV (reference sequence). This CDR3 has 14 residues. The CDR3 bases are TGTGCCAGCAGTTTGAAGCTAGCGGGAGATACGCAGTATTTT. Its protein is CASSLKLAGDTQYF.

The V and J genes are TRBV15 and TRBJ2-3; 10 bases fit TRBD2. The CDR3 spans 15 residues. From germline, CDR1 is LNHNV and CDR2 YYDKDF (reference sequence). J was trimmed by 2 bases and V by 5 bases; bases with no gene match: 4. CDR3 DNA sequence: TGTGCCACCAGCGGGAGCGGGAGGGCCACAGATACGCAGTATTTT. This translates into CATSGSGRATDTQYF.

The V gene is TRBV29-1, the J gene TRBJ2-2, with 8 bases that match TRBD2. The germline V gene encodes CDR1 SQVTM and CDR2 ANQGSEA. The J segment lost 4 bases and the V segment lost 3 bases, leaving 4 bases of the junction unmatched. This CDR3 is built from 14 residues. CDR3 residues: CSVDVSGTTGELFF. CDR3 bases: TGCAGCGTTGATGTTAGCGGGACCACCGGGGAGCTGTTTTTT.

The CDR3 DNA follows: TGCGCCAGCAGCCAAGATACCCAGCGGGAGAATGGTGAGCAGTTCTTC. Residues: CASSQDTQRENGEQFF. The chain is built from TRBV4-3 and TRBJ2-1; TRBD2 matches 8 bases. The CDR3 extends over 16 amino acids. CDR1 is LGHNA, CDR2 YSLEER, per germline. Trimming removed 0 bases from V and 9 bases from J; junction bases left unmatched: 10.

The CDR3 protein is CASSLDGLLAGGRNEQFF. CDR3 sequence (DNA): TGTGCCAGCAGCTTAGATGGGCTCTTAGCGGGAGGACGGAATGAGCAGTTCTTC. The chain carries TRBV11-3 and TRBJ2-1, with TRBD2 matching over 10 bases. CDR3 length: 18 residues. Unmatched junction bases numbered 12, after V lost 0 bases and J lost 7 bases. The germline V gene encodes CDR1 SGHNT and CDR2 YENEEA.

The chain uses TRBV29-1 and TRBJ2-1; 9 bases map to TRBD2. The CDR3 sequence is 17 residues long. V lost 2 bases, J lost 1 base, and 9 bases stayed unmatched. CDR1 is SQVTM, CDR2 ANQGSEA, per germline. The CDR3 reads CSVETGFTSGSYNEQFF. Written as DNA, the CDR3 is TGCAGCGTTGAAACGGGGTTCACTAGCGGGTCCTACAATGAGCAGTTCTTC.

The chain is built from TRBV5-4 and TRBJ2-1; unclear D gene. V dropped 0 bases and J dropped 0 bases, with 7 bases sitting between them. The CDR3 length is 15 residues. The V gene's germline CDR1 is SGHNT and CDR2 YYREEE (reference sequence). For the CDR3, the DNA is TGTGCCAGCAGCTTGGATTCTTCCTCCTACAATGAGCAGTTCTTC. Its protein product is CASSLDSSSYNEQFF.

As for this clone: Additional DNA sequences in this sample encode the identical CDR3. V usage is TRBV18 and J usage is TRBJ2-7; possibly TRBD1 for D (5 bases). CDR3 length equals 14 residues. Germline CDR1 is KGHSH and CDR2 is LQKENI. V lost 2 bases to trimming and J lost 1 base, with 9 bases between them. The CDR3 DNA is TGTGCCAGCTCACCAAATAGGGGATCCTACGAGCAGTACTTC. It is translated as CASSPNRGSYEQYF.

The chain uses TRBV24-1 and TRBJ2-1; 9 bases agree with TRBD1. There are 15 residues in the CDR3. The J segment lost 12 bases and the V segment lost 5 bases, leaving 13 bases of the junction unmatched. Germline V lookup: CDR1 KGHDR, CDR2 SFDVKD. The CDR3 is CATSAHGTGTLGQFF. DNA of the CDR3: TGTGCCACCAGTGCCCACGGGACAGGGACTCTAGGGCAGTTCTTC.

The chain carries TRBV27 and TRBJ2-1, with 11 bases matching TRBD2. Germline assignment: CDR1 MNHEY and CDR2 SMNVEV (reference sequence). CDR3 length: 16 residues. The V and J ends lost 4 bases and 7 bases, in that order; junction bases with no gene match: 9. CDR3 residues: CASSSHASGRSNEQFF. Here the CDR3 DNA reads TGTGCCAGCAGTTCTCATGCTAGCGGGAGGTCGAATGAGCAGTTCTTC.